This T cell receptor beta chain was captured by sequencing in a study of blood T cell repertoires in COVID-19. Assay: immunoSEQ multiplex PCR; the TCRdb copy retains only in-frame clones and omits some. The sample holds around 80,000 clones, around 79% seen once. The CDR3 has 15 amino acids. Germline CDR1 and CDR2: LGHNA and YSLEER. Germline trimming cut 1 base from V and 2 bases from J; bases unmatched to any gene: 4. Material: peripheral blood. This chain joins TRBV4-3 and TRBJ1-1; 7 positions match TRBD1. This sequence was found in a man in his fifties with active or convalescent COVID-19. The CDR3 DNA follows: TGCGCCAGCAGCCAAGTGGGACAGATTAACACTGAAGCTTTCTTT. This encodes CASSQVGQINTEAFF.